This T cell receptor (beta chain) originates from a study of blood T cell repertoires in COVID-19. Overall study: There were acute and convalescent COVID-19 samples, and they came from the United States, Italy and Spain. Nucleic acid was either cDNA or gDNA, and it came from T cells, B-cell-depleted T cells, or PBMCs.

During active infection, Seattle patients enrolled and were then monitored through disease. Original processing methods: Amplification with reference gene primers provided the estimates of nucleated cell counts. Sequencing was performed with immunoSEQ multiplex PCR; in TCRdb, only in-frame clones are kept and a portion is missing. Clone size and V and J calls were adopted from that table, with D and trimming inferred from the DNA. The sample lists about 200,000 clones, more than 70% occurring once. The germline V gene has CDR1 GTSNPN and CDR2 SVGIG (reference sequence). CDR3 length: 15 residues. The junction had 3 bases not matched to a gene; V was cut back by 4 bases and J by 0 bases.

Sequenced sample: peripheral blood. The chain is built from TRBV30 and TRBJ2-1; 10 nucleotides line up with TRBD2. The TCR comes from a man aged 45 to 65 with COVID-19, enrolled during active disease. This CDR3 is CAWTSSGSSYNEQFF. The CDR3 nucleotides are TGTGCCTGGACGTCTAGCGGGAGCTCCTACAATGAGCAGTTCTTC.